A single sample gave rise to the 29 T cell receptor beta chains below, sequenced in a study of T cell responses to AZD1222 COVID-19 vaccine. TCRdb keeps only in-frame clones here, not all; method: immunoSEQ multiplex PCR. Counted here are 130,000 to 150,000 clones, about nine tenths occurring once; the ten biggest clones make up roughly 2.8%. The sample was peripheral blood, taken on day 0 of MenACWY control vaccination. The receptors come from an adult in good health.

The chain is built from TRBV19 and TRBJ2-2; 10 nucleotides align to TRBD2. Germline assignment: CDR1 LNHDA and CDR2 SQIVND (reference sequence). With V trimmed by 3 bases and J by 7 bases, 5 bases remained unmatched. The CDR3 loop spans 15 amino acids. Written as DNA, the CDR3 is TGTGCCAGTAGTATCCAGCGGGGGGGCGTCGGGGAGCTGTTTTTT. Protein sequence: CASSIQRGGVGELFF.

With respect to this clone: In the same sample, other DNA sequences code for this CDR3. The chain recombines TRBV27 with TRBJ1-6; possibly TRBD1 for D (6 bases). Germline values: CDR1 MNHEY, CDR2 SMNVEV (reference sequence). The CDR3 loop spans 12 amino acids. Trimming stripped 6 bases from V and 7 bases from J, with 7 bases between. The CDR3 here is CASSRGNSPLHF. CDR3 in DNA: TGTGCCAGCAGCAGGGGCAATTCACCCCTCCACTTT.

This chain's CDR3 is CASRRTGGSGTEAFF. CDR3 DNA sequence: TGTGCCAGCAGGCGGACAGGGGGCTCGGGGACTGAAGCTTTCTTT. The genes are TRBV3-1 (or the pseudogene TRBV3-2) and TRBJ1-1; the match to TRBD1 covers 11 bases. Trimming removed 6 bases from V and 5 bases from J; junction bases left unmatched: 8. This CDR3 is built from 15 residues. Per the germline V gene, CDR1 is LGHDT and CDR2 is YNNKEL (reference sequence).

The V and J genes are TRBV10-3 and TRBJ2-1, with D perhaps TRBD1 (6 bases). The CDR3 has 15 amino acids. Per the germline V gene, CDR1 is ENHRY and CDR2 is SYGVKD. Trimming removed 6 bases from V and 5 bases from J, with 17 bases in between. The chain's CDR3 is CAISTGQTGDNEQFF. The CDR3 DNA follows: TGTGCCATCAGCACGGGACAAACCGGCGACAATGAGCAGTTCTTC.

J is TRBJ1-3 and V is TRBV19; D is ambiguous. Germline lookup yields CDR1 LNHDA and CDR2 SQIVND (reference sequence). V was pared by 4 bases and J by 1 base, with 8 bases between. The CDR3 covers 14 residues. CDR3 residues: CASSSGSSGNTIYF. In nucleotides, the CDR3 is TGTGCCAGTAGTAGCGGTAGTTCTGGAAACACCATATATTTT.

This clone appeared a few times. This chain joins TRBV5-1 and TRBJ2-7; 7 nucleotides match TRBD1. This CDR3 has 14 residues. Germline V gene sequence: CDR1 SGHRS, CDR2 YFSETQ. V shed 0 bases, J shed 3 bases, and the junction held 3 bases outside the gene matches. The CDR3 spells CASSLGDSYYEQYF. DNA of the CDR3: TGCGCCAGCAGCTTGGGGGACAGCTACTACGAGCAGTACTTC.

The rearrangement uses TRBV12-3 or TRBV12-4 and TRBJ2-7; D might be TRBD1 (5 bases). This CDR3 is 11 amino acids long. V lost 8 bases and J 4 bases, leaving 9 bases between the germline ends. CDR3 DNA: TGTGCCAGCCAGGGATTGTACGAGCAGTACTTC. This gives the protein CASQGLYEQYF.

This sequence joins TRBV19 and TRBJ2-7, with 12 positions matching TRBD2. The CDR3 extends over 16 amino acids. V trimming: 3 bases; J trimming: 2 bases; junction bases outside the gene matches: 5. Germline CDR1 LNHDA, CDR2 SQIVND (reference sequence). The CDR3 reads CASSIILAGGPYEQYF. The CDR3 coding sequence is TGTGCCAGTAGTATCATACTAGCGGGAGGACCCTACGAGCAGTACTTC.

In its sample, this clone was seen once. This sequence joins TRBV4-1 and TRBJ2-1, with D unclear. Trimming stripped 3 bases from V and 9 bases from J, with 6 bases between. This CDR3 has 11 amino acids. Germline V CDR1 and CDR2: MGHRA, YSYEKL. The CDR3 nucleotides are TGCGCCAGCAGCCAGGCTATTGAGCAGTTCTTC. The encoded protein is CASSQAIEQFF.

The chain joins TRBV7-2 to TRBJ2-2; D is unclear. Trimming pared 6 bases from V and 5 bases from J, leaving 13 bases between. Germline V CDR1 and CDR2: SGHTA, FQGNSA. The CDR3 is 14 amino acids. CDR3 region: CASSGLELTGELFF. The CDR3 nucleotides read TGTGCCAGCAGTGGTCTGGAGTTGACCGGGGAGCTGTTTTTT.

As DNA, the CDR3 is TGCGCCAGCAGGTCCGTCCCGGGGGACAATCAGCCCCAGCATTTT. Its protein product is CASRSVPGDNQPQHF. This sequence joins TRBV5-1 and TRBJ1-5, with D perhaps matching TRBD1 (5 bases). The V gene lost 5 bases and the J gene lost 3 bases, with 15 bases spanning the gap. The CDR3 has 15 residues. The germline CDR1 and CDR2 sequences are SGHRS and YFSETQ.

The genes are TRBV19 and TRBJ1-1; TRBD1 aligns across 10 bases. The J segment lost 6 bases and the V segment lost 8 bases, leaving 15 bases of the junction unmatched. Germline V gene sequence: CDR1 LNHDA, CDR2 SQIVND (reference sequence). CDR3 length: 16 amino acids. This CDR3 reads CASGRDRGRSSAEAFF. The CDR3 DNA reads TGTGCCAGTGGCCGGGACAGGGGTCGATCCTCCGCTGAAGCTTTCTTT. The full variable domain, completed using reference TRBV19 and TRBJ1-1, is DGGITQSPKYLFRKEGQNVTLSCEQNLNHDAMYWYRQDPGQGLRLIYYSQIVNDFQKGDIAEGYSVSREKKESFPLTVTSAQKNPTAFYLCASGRDRGRSSAEAFFGQGTRLTVV.

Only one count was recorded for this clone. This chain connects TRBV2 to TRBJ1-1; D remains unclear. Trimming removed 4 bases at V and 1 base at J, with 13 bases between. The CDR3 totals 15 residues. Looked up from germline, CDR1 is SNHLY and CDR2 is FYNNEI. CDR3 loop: CASSVVGKANTEAFF. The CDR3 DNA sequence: TGTGCCAGCAGTGTGGTAGGGAAGGCGAACACTGAAGCTTTCTTT.

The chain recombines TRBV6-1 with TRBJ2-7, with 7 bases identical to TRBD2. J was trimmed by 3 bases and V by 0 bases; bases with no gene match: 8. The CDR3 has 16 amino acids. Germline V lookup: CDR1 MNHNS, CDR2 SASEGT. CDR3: CASSEALLTGGYEQYF. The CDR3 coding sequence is TGTGCCAGCAGTGAAGCGCTTCTAACGGGGGGCTACGAGCAGTACTTC.

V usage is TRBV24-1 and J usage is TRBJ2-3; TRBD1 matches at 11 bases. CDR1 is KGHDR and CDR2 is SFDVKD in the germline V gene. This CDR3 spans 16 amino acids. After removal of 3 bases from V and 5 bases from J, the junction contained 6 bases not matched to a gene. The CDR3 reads CATSDPGTGGKDTQYF. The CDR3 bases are TGTGCCACCAGTGATCCAGGGACAGGGGGAAAAGATACGCAGTATTTT.

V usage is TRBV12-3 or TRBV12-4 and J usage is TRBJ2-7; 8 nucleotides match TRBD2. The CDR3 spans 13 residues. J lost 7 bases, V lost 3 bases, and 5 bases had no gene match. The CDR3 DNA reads TGTGCCAGCAGTTTCGGGGGGGCAGGGGAGCAGTACTTC. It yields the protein CASSFGGAGEQYF.

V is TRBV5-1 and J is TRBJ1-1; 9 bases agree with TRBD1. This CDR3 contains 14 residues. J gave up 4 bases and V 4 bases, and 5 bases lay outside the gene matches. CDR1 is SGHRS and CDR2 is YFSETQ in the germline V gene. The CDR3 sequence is CASSVPDRGTEAFF. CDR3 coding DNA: TGCGCCAGCAGCGTACCGGACAGGGGCACTGAAGCTTTCTTT.

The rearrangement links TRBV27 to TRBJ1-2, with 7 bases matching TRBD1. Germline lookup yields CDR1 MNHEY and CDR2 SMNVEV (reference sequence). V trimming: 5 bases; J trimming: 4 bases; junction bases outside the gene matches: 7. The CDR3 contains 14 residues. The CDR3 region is CASSPGGGFYGYTF. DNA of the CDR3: TGTGCCAGCAGTCCGGGAGGGGGCTTCTATGGCTACACCTTC.

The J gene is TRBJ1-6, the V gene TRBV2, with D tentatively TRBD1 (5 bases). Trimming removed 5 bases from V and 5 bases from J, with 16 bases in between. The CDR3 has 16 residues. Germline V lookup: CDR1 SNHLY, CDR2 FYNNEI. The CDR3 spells CASSIQEPGNNSPLHF. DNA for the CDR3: TGTGCCAGCAGTATACAGGAACCAGGGAATAATTCACCCCTCCACTTT.

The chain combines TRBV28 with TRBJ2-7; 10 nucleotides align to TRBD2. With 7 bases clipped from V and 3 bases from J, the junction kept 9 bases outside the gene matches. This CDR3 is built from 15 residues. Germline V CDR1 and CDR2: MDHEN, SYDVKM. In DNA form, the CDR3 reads TGTGCCAGCACCCCTCAGGGACTAGCGATCTACGAGCAGTACTTC. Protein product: CASTPQGLAIYEQYF. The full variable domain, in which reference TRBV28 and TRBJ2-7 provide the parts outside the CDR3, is DVKVTQSSRYLVKRTGEKVFLECVQDMDHENMFWYRQDPGLGLRLIYFSYDVKMKEKGDIPEGYSVSREKKERFSLILESASTNQTSMYLCASTPQGLAIYEQYFGPGTRLTVT.

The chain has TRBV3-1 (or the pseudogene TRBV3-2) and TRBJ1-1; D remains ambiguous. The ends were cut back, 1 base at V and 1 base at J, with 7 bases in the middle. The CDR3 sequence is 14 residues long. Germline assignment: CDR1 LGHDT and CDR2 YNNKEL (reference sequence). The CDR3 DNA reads TGTGCCAGCAGCCAAGCCGGCCGGAACACTGAAGCTTTCTTT. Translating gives CASSQAGRNTEAFF.

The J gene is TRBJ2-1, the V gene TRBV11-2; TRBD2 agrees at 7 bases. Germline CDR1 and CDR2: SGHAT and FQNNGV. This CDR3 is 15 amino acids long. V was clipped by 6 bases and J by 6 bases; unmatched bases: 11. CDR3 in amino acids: CASSSEGGWSNEQFF. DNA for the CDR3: TGTGCCAGCAGTTCGGAGGGAGGGTGGTCCAATGAGCAGTTCTTC.

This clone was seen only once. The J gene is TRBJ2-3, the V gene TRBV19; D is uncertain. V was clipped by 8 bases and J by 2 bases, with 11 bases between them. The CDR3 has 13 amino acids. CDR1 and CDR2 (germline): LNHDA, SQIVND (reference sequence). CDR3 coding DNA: TGTGCCAGTTCAGCCAGGACCACAGATACGCAGTATTTT. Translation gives CASSARTTDTQYF.

The CDR3 DNA reads TGTGCCAGCAGTACACTACAGGGCATCGAAGATGGCTACACCTTC. Protein sequence: CASSTLQGIEDGYTF. The chain joins TRBV6-5 to TRBJ1-2; the D gene is possibly TRBD1 (6 bases). Trimming pared 5 bases from V and 6 bases from J, leaving 19 bases between. Germline CDR1 reads MNHEY; CDR2 reads SVGAGI. The CDR3 spans 15 residues.

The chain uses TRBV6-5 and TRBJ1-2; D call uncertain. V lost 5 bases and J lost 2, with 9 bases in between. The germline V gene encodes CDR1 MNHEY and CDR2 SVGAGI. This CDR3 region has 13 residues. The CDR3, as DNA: TGTGCCAGCAGTAACACCCGGAACTATGGCTACACCTTC. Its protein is CASSNTRNYGYTF.

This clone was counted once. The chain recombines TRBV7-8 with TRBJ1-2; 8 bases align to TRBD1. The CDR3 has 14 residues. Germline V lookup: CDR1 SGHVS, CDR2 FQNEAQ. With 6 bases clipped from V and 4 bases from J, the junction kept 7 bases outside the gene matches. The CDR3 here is CASRKDRASYGYTF. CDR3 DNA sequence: TGTGCCAGCAGAAAGGACAGGGCTAGCTATGGCTACACCTTC.

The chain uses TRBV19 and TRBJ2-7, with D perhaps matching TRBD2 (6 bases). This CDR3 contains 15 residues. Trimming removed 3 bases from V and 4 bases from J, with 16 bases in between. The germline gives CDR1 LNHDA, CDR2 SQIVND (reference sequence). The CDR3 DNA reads TGTGCCAGTAGTATCGGTGCGGGGTGGTATTACGAGCAGTACTTC. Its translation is CASSIGAGWYYEQYF.

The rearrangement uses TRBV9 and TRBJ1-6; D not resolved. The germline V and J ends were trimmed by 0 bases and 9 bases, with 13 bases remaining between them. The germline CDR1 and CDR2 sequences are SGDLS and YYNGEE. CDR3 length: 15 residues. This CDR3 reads CASSVAGGIGSPLHF. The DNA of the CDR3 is TGTGCCAGCAGCGTAGCTGGCGGGATTGGTTCACCCCTCCACTTT.

CDR3 sequence: CASSPWRGGTEAFF. CDR3 DNA: TGTGCCAGCAGCCCCTGGCGGGGAGGGACTGAAGCTTTCTTT. The rearrangement links TRBV11-2 to TRBJ1-1, with D hard to call. V was pared by 5 bases and J by 5 bases, with 15 bases between. CDR3 length: 14 residues. Germline assignment: CDR1 SGHAT and CDR2 FQNNGV.